These 32 T cell receptor beta chains were all obtained from the same sample, sequenced in a study of OX40 agonist ivuxolimab in advanced cancers. The data were produced by immunoSEQ multiplex PCR, yet TCRdb's version contains in-frame clones alone and is incomplete. The table lists more than 45,000 clones, roughly 86% of them singletons, with about 3% in the top ten. This specimen was CD4+ or CD8+ T cells sorted from blood, taken in a trial of the OX40 agonist ivuxolimab. These TCRs come from an adult with an advanced solid tumor such as melanoma, head and neck, liver or kidney cancer.

The CDR3 sequence: CASSLSIQGASEQYF. The CDR3 DNA sequence: TGTGCCAGCAGTTTATCGATCCAGGGGGCAAGCGAGCAGTACTTC. The genes are TRBV27 and TRBJ2-7, with 8 bases matching TRBD1. V shed 0 bases, J shed 6 bases, and the junction held 7 bases outside the gene matches. The CDR3 runs 15 residues. The germline V gene encodes CDR1 MNHEY and CDR2 SMNVEV (reference sequence).

The J gene is TRBJ2-7, the V gene TRBV19, with D possibly matching TRBD1 (6 bases). Trimming removed 6 bases at V and 3 bases at J, with 18 bases between. Germline-derived CDR1 and CDR2 are LNHDA and SQIVND (reference sequence). This CDR3 spans 15 amino acids. The CDR3 DNA is TGTGCCAGTAGCCCCCAGGGGAATCATGGCTACGAGCAGTACTTC. Translation: CASSPQGNHGYEQYF.

J is TRBJ2-7 and V is TRBV6-6; 9 nucleotides agree with TRBD1. With 0 bases clipped from V and 7 bases from J, the junction kept 7 bases outside the gene matches. Germline V gene data show CDR1 as MNHNY and CDR2 as SVGAGI (reference sequence). This CDR3 spans 15 amino acids. The CDR3 nucleotides are TGTGCCAGCAGTTACTCCCCGGGACAGGGTTTGGAGCAGTACTTC. It yields the protein CASSYSPGQGLEQYF.

The chain couples TRBV19 to TRBJ2-4; D could derive from TRBD1 or TRBD2 (5 bases each). Trimming shortened V by 2 bases and J by 3 bases, and 14 bases separated the two germline ends. CDR1 and CDR2 from the germline V gene are LNHDA and SQIVND (reference sequence). CDR3 size: 16 residues. In DNA, the CDR3 is TGTGCCAGTAGTATATATGGGGGTGATGGCAAAAACATTCAGTACTTC. It codes for CASSIYGGDGKNIQYF. The entire variable domain, with the rest obtained from reference TRBV19 and TRBJ2-4, is as follows: DGGITQSPKYLFRKEGQNVTLSCEQNLNHDAMYWYRQDPGQGLRLIYYSQIVNDFQKGDIAEGYSVSREKKESFPLTVTSAQKNPTAFYLCASSIYGGDGKNIQYFGAGTRLSVL.

V is TRBV6-5 and J is TRBJ1-4, with D perhaps matching TRBD1 (6 bases). CDR3 size: 14 residues. Germline V gives CDR1 MNHEY, CDR2 SVGAGI. Trimming took 8 bases from V and 10 from J, leaving 20 bases between them. The DNA for the CDR3 is TGTGCCAGCGCCCTCGGGGGGGGCGACGCAAAACTGTTTTTT. Protein product: CASALGGGDAKLFF.

The genes are TRBV27 and TRBJ2-7; the D gene is possibly TRBD1 (6 bases). V was cut by 6 bases and J by 6 bases, with 9 bases left in between. The CDR3 runs 11 residues. CDR1 is MNHEY and CDR2 is SMNVEV in the germline V gene (reference sequence). CDR3 bases: TGTGCCAGCAGACAGGGACGCGAGCAGTACTTC. The encoded protein is CASRQGREQYF.

The chain carries TRBV29-1 and TRBJ1-4; possibly TRBD1 for D (6 bases). Germline-derived CDR1 and CDR2 are SQVTM and ANQGSEA. The CDR3 consists of 13 residues. The germline V and J ends were trimmed by 7 bases and 1 base, with 10 bases remaining between them. In DNA, the CDR3 is TGCAGCGCATACAGGGAAACTAATGAAAAACTGTTTTTT. This codes for CSAYRETNEKLFF.

The rearrangement links TRBV19 to TRBJ1-1; tentatively, D is TRBD1 (6 bases). Per the germline V gene, CDR1 is LNHDA and CDR2 is SQIVND (reference sequence). V dropped 7 bases and J dropped 6 bases, with 12 bases sitting between them. The CDR3 consists of 12 residues. The DNA for the CDR3 is TGTGCCAGTAACAGGGACGGCTCTGAAGCTTTCTTT. Translating gives CASNRDGSEAFF.

Of note for this clone: The sample holds other DNA sequences that translate to the same CDR3. This rearrangement joins TRBV11-3 to TRBJ2-1; D is unclear. V was shortened by 3 bases and J by 7 bases, with 4 bases between the two germline ends. The V gene's germline CDR1 is SGHNT and CDR2 YENEEA. This CDR3 has 11 amino acids. CDR3 protein: CASSLRNEQFF. The CDR3 DNA sequence: TGTGCCAGCAGCTTGCGGAATGAGCAGTTCTTC.

The J gene is TRBJ1-3, the V gene TRBV10-3, with TRBD1 identical over 9 bases. The germline V gene has CDR1 ENHRY and CDR2 SYGVKD. The CDR3 spans 16 residues. V was pared by 0 bases and J by 4 bases, with 4 bases of the junction left unmatched. CDR3 amino acids: CAISESTGQGGNTIYF. The CDR3 DNA reads TGTGCCATCAGTGAGTCGACGGGACAGGGAGGAAACACCATATATTTT.

J is TRBJ1-2 and V is TRBV10-3, with TRBD1 identical over 11 bases. V was clipped by 6 bases and J by 7 bases; unmatched bases: 4. The germline V gene has CDR1 ENHRY and CDR2 SYGVKD. The CDR3 is 13 amino acids. The CDR3 protein is CAIRGQGASGYTF. CDR3 coding DNA: TGTGCCATCAGAGGACAGGGGGCGAGTGGCTACACCTTC.

The J gene is TRBJ1-2, the V gene TRBV15; a possible D gene is TRBD1 (5 bases). V lost 3 bases and J 5 bases, leaving 22 bases between the germline ends. CDR3 size: 17 residues. CDR1 is LNHNV, CDR2 YYDKDF, per germline (reference sequence). CDR3 DNA: TGTGCCACCAGCAGGTCCCCCCCTGAGGGGATAAGATATGGCTACACCTTC. Protein: CATSRSPPEGIRYGYTF.

The chain joins TRBV4-2 to TRBJ2-5, with TRBD2 matching 9 bases. Germline V lookup: CDR1 LGHNA, CDR2 YNFKEQ. The CDR3 sequence is 17 residues long. The ends lost 4 bases at V and 4 bases at J; junction bases unmatched: 13. The CDR3 DNA sequence: TGTGCCAGCAGCCGGACTATAGCGGGGGCGGGGAGAGAGACCCAGTACTTC. Translation gives CASSRTIAGAGRETQYF.

This sequence joins TRBV23-1 and TRBJ2-5; tentatively, D is TRBD1 (6 bases). TRBV23-1 is marked as an open reading frame, function uncertain. Deletions cut 6 bases from V and 1 base from J, with 21 bases between. This CDR3 is 17 amino acids long. The CDR3: CASRPEDQDRLQETQYF. In DNA, the CDR3 is TGCGCCAGCAGACCCGAGGACCAGGACAGACTCCAAGAGACCCAGTACTTC.

V and J are TRBV11-2 and TRBJ2-7; D possibly corresponds to TRBD2 (7 bases). CDR3 length: 13 residues. The V end lost 0 bases, the J end lost 7 bases, and 10 bases lay between the germline ends. The V gene's germline CDR1 is SGHAT and CDR2 FQNNGV. The CDR3 reads CASSLDRGGEQYF. Here the CDR3 DNA reads TGTGCCAGCAGCTTAGACAGGGGAGGGGAGCAGTACTTC.

The genes are TRBV7-2 and TRBJ2-7, with D possibly being TRBD2 (5 bases). Per germline, CDR1 SGHTA and CDR2 FQGNSA. Trimming removed 0 bases from V and 4 bases from J, with 7 bases in between. The CDR3 extends over 13 amino acids. The CDR3 reads CASSLARTYEQYF. The CDR3 DNA follows: TGTGCCAGCAGCTTAGCGAGGACTTACGAGCAGTACTTC.

The chain links TRBV11-3 to TRBJ2-3; perhaps D is TRBD1 or TRBD2 (5 bases each). Per the germline V gene, CDR1 is SGHNT and CDR2 is YENEEA. V shed 2 bases and J shed 1 base, with 10 bases lying between them. The CDR3 spans 15 residues. CDR3 protein: CASSLMGVGTDTQYF. Here the CDR3 DNA reads TGTGCCAGCAGCTTAATGGGGGTTGGCACAGATACGCAGTATTTT.

This chain uses TRBV19 with TRBJ2-4, with D possibly TRBD2 on 5 matching bases. Trimming took 9 bases from V and 0 from J, leaving 12 bases between them. The CDR3 totals 14 residues. Germline values: CDR1 LNHDA, CDR2 SQIVND (reference sequence). The CDR3 DNA reads as TGTGCCAGCCGGGAAAGTGTAGCCAAAAACATTCAGTACTTC. Protein product: CASRESVAKNIQYF.

The chain carries TRBV6-5 and TRBJ1-2; D remains ambiguous. In germline, CDR1 is MNHEY, CDR2 SVGAGI. Trimming removed 11 bases at V and 3 bases at J, with 22 bases between. The CDR3 consists of 15 residues. Here the CDR3 reads CAGLATGEEHYGYTF. In nucleotides, the CDR3 is TGTGCCGGGCTGGCGACGGGAGAGGAGCACTATGGCTACACCTTC.

This clone was found once. The chain uses TRBV13 and TRBJ1-6, with D possibly being TRBD1 (5 bases). Germline-derived CDR1 and CDR2 are PRHDT and FYEKMQ (reference sequence). V gave up 8 bases and J gave up 1 base, with 9 bases separating them. This CDR3 comprises 14 residues. The DNA of the CDR3 is TGTGCCAGCGAGGGGACGTCCTATAATTCACCCCTCCACTTT. It translates to CASEGTSYNSPLHF.

This clone was picked up a small number of times. J is TRBJ2-7 and V is TRBV28, with TRBD2 identical over 11 bases. CDR1 is MDHEN, CDR2 SYDVKM, per germline. The CDR3 is 15 residues long. Losses at the gene ends were 6 bases for V and 1 base for J; bases not matched to a gene: 5. The CDR3 loop is CASRLTSGESYEQYF. Written as DNA, the CDR3 is TGTGCCAGCAGGCTGACTAGCGGGGAGTCCTACGAGCAGTACTTC.

This chain connects TRBV6-5 to TRBJ2-7; no clear D gene. Germline values: CDR1 MNHEY, CDR2 SVGAGI. The V end was cut by 5 bases, the J end by 1 base, with 9 bases between. This CDR3 spans 13 amino acids. The chain's CDR3 is CASSGTASYEQYF. The CDR3 DNA follows: TGTGCCAGCAGTGGAACAGCATCCTACGAGCAGTACTTC.

V and J are TRBV2 and TRBJ2-2, with D perhaps matching TRBD1 (5 bases). This CDR3 spans 13 amino acids. Trimming pared 2 bases from V and 8 bases from J, leaving 9 bases between. Germline V gives CDR1 SNHLY, CDR2 FYNNEI. This chain's CDR3 is CASSEQGEGELFF. CDR3 in DNA: TGTGCCAGCAGTGAACAGGGCGAGGGGGAGCTGTTTTTT.

The chain links TRBV7-8 to TRBJ2-3; unclear D gene. V lost 1 base and J 6 bases, leaving 14 bases between the germline ends. Germline V gene data show CDR1 as SGHVS and CDR2 as FQNEAQ. The length of the CDR3 is 15 residues. The CDR3, as DNA: TGTGCCAGCAGCTTAGGGCCCCAGGCCACGGATACGCAGTATTTT. Residues: CASSLGPQATDTQYF.

This clone was recorded only once. V and J are TRBV6-1 and TRBJ2-5; tentative D call: TRBD1 (6 bases). Judging by the DNA end, TRBJ2-7 fits better; the J call may be wrong. Germline loops: CDR1 MNHNS, CDR2 SASEGT. The CDR3 has 17 amino acids. CDR3 protein: CASSDATGTPQAHEQYF. The CDR3 coding sequence is TGTGCCAGCAGTGATGCAACCGGGACACCGCAGGCCCACGAGCAGTACTTC.

V is TRBV5-5 and J is TRBJ1-2; 7 bases are a match to TRBD1. This CDR3 spans 15 amino acids. With 2 bases clipped from V and 1 base from J, the junction kept 5 bases outside the gene matches. Per germline, CDR1 SGHKS and CDR2 YYEKEE (reference sequence). The CDR3 nucleotides read TGTGCCAGCAGCTTTGGACAGGACCTTAACTATGGCTACACCTTC. Protein sequence: CASSFGQDLNYGYTF.

The rearrangement joins TRBV7-2 to TRBJ2-7; 7 bases map to TRBD1. Germline values: CDR1 SGHTA, CDR2 FQGNSA. Germline trimming cut 2 bases from V and 1 base from J; bases unmatched to any gene: 5. The CDR3 sequence is 15 residues long. The chain's CDR3 is CASSLIRGQSYEQYF. CDR3 in DNA: TGTGCCAGCAGCTTAATTAGGGGACAGTCCTACGAGCAGTACTTC.

The rearrangement joins TRBV5-5 to TRBJ1-1; the D gene is possibly TRBD1 (5 bases). The V gene's germline CDR1 is SGHKS and CDR2 YYEKEE (reference sequence). Deletions cut 2 bases from V and 2 bases from J, with 10 bases between. This CDR3 region has 14 residues. The CDR3 sequence is CASSFRQLNTEAFF. In nucleotides, the CDR3 is TGTGCCAGCAGCTTTAGACAGTTAAACACTGAAGCTTTCTTT.

This rearrangement joins TRBV7-2 to TRBJ2-5, with TRBD1 matching 12 bases. The ends lost 8 bases at V and 5 bases at J; junction bases unmatched: 9. This CDR3 is built from 15 residues. Germline values: CDR1 SGHTA, CDR2 FQGNSA. In DNA form, the CDR3 reads TGTGCCAGCGGTGGGACAGGGGGCTCTCGGGAGACCCAGTACTTC. It translates to CASGGTGGSRETQYF.

Only one count was recorded for this clone. The chain is built from TRBV18 and TRBJ2-7; the match to TRBD1 covers 7 bases. The V segment lost 0 bases and the J segment 0 bases; nucleotides outside the gene matches: 2. The germline V gene has CDR1 KGHSH and CDR2 LQKENI. The CDR3 extends over 15 amino acids. The CDR3 region is CASSPPTGFSYEQYF. CDR3 nucleotides: TGTGCCAGCTCACCACCGACAGGGTTCTCCTACGAGCAGTACTTC.

This rearrangement joins TRBV5-1 to TRBJ2-7, with TRBD2 matching 7 bases. Germline assignment: CDR1 SGHRS and CDR2 YFSETQ. V was clipped by 1 base and J by 0 bases; unmatched bases: 4. This CDR3 is 15 amino acids long. The CDR3 reads CASSLLGGSSYEQYF. CDR3 coding DNA: TGCGCCAGCAGCTTGCTCGGGGGGAGCTCCTACGAGCAGTACTTC.

The chain employs TRBV21-1 and TRBJ2-7; TRBD1, as called in the table, went unchecked against the DNA. TRBV21-1 is assigned pseudogene status. This CDR3 comprises 12 residues. This chain's CDR3 is CATGTEKYEQYF. The CDR3 region has the DNA TGTGCCACCGGGACAGAAAAGTACGAGCAGTACTTC.